These 29 T cell receptor beta chains were sequenced from one sample in a study of T cell repertoires in cytomegalovirus infection (dated by TCRdb to about 2019). The sample's treatment or condition label, in plain terms: in vitro stimulation with specific CMV peptide epitopes to enrich CMV-specific T cells. These receptors lack a known antigen. Sequencing was performed on an Illumina HiSeq 1500. The public reads were reprocessed in TCRdb via fastp at Q25 and MiXCR, keeping in-frame beta chains. Every distinct CDR3 protein forms one entry, paired with its most common genes and DNA. This sample gives hundreds of thousands of distinct CDR3 sequences in total; around a third of them show up just once. The biggest ten clones account for approximately 18% of the sample. Sample: cultured PBMCs, taken from culture after CMV antigen stimulation. All receptors come from a human donor in good health (CMV status not recorded). Some clones in this sample may be carry-over from other donors' samples.

The genes are TRBV29-1 and TRBJ2-3; D may be TRBD2 (7 bases). V was shortened by 6 bases and J by 1 base, with 20 bases between the two germline ends. In germline, CDR1 is SQVTM, CDR2 ANQGSEA. The CDR3 consists of 16 residues. This CDR3 reads CSVRGGGFAGTDTQYF. The CDR3 nucleotides are TGCAGCGTCCGGGGAGGGGGGTTCGCCGGCACAGATACGCAGTATTTT.

This clonotype occurred many times. CDR3 nucleotides: TGTGCCAGCAGTCCCCGACAGGGGAACTACGAGCAGTACTTC. It yields the protein CASSPRQGNYEQYF. The gene calls are TRBV12-3 or TRBV12-4 and TRBJ2-7, with TRBD1 matching over 8 bases. The CDR3 has 14 residues. V shed 5 bases and J 3 bases; nucleotides not matched to a gene: 6.

This clonotype was recorded many times. The chain recombines TRBV7-2 with TRBJ2-5; 7 bases map to TRBD2. With V trimmed by 2 bases and J by 0 bases, 12 bases remained unmatched. Germline V lookup: CDR1 SGHTA, CDR2 FQGNSA. The CDR3 extends over 18 amino acids. The CDR3 region has the DNA TGTGCCAGCAGCTTAACCCCTTTTATGGGAGGGTACCAAGAGACCCAGTACTTC. Translated: CASSLTPFMGGYQETQYF.

This clonotype has at least ten counts. V and J are TRBV7-2 and TRBJ2-3, with D perhaps matching TRBD2 (6 bases). Germline V lookup: CDR1 SGHTA, CDR2 FQGNSA. This CDR3 contains 16 residues. The ends were cut back, 6 bases at V and 2 bases at J, with 18 bases in the middle. Here the CDR3 reads CASSSESGRNTDTQYF. CDR3 bases: TGTGCCAGCAGTTCCGAGAGCGGGCGGAACACAGATACGCAGTATTTT.

This clonotype occurred a few times. The chain combines TRBV19 with TRBJ2-3; weak D call: TRBD2 (6 bases). Deletions cut 7 bases from V and 1 base from J, with 15 bases between. There are 15 residues in the CDR3. CDR1 is LNHDA and CDR2 is SQIVND in the germline V gene (reference sequence). The CDR3 nucleotides are TGTGCCAGTACGCCGGGGGACTCGGGCACAGATACGCAGTATTTT. Encoded protein: CASTPGDSGTDTQYF.

V and J are TRBV7-2 and TRBJ2-3, with D maybe TRBD1 (5 bases). Looked up from germline, CDR1 is SGHTA and CDR2 is FQGNSA. The CDR3 has 14 residues. The ends were cut back, 8 bases at V and 1 base at J, with 13 bases in the middle. The CDR3: CASVSGPGTDTQYF. The CDR3 nucleotides are TGTGCCAGCGTATCAGGGCCTGGCACAGATACGCAGTATTTT.

This clonotype was picked up a small number of times. The chain has TRBV4-2 and TRBJ2-5; D possibly corresponds to TRBD2 (6 bases). Deletions cut 4 bases from V and 3 bases from J, with 15 bases between. The CDR3 length is 15 residues. Germline loops: CDR1 LGHNA, CDR2 YNFKEQ. The CDR3 spells CASSRGRGEEETQYF. CDR3 in DNA: TGTGCCAGCAGCCGAGGGCGAGGGGAGGAAGAGACCCAGTACTTC.

The chain links TRBV7-9 to TRBJ2-3; D is possibly TRBD2 (6 bases). CDR1 is SEHNR and CDR2 is FQNEAQ in the germline V gene (reference sequence). Trimming shortened V by 5 bases and J by 4 bases, and 16 bases separated the two germline ends. This CDR3 spans 15 amino acids. CDR3 sequence reads: CASSRLPGVSDTQYF. In DNA form, the CDR3 reads TGTGCCAGCAGCCGGCTGCCGGGAGTATCAGATACGCAGTATTTT.

V is TRBV28 and J is TRBJ1-4, with D possibly matching TRBD1 (5 bases). Germline V gene data show CDR1 as MDHEN and CDR2 as SYDVKM. This CDR3 spans 12 amino acids. This chain's CDR3 is CATGTANEKLFF. As DNA, the CDR3 is TGTGCTACCGGGACGGCAAATGAAAAACTGTTTTTT.

This clonotype turned up a few times. The chain uses TRBV7-9 and TRBJ2-2; D call uncertain. Trimming pared 7 bases from V and 2 bases from J, leaving 11 bases between. The CDR3 covers 14 residues. CDR1 is SEHNR and CDR2 is FQNEAQ in the germline V gene (reference sequence). The CDR3 nucleotides are TGTGCCAGCACCCATTTCGATAACACCGGGGAGCTGTTTTTT. Protein sequence: CASTHFDNTGELFF.

This clonotype has just one count. The chain carries TRBV6-1 and TRBJ2-5; D is unclear. Trimming pared 7 bases from V and 3 bases from J, leaving 12 bases between. This CDR3 comprises 13 residues. Germline lookup yields CDR1 MNHNS and CDR2 SASEGT. In DNA form, the CDR3 reads TGTGCCAGCACCAGAAACGCCAAAGAGACCCAGTACTTC. It encodes CASTRNAKETQYF.

This clonotype was detected only a few times. The V gene is TRBV28, the J gene TRBJ2-5; 9 positions match TRBD1. The V and J ends lost 5 bases and 5 bases, in that order; junction bases with no gene match: 9. CDR1 and CDR2 (germline): MDHEN, SYDVKM. CDR3 length: 15 residues. The CDR3 here is CASSPSGQGMETQYF. CDR3 DNA sequence: TGTGCCAGCAGTCCCTCGGGACAGGGAATGGAGACCCAGTACTTC.

This chain uses TRBV10-3 with TRBJ1-5; 9 nucleotides align to TRBD1. CDR1 ENHRY and CDR2 SYGVKD come from the germline V gene. V gave up 6 bases and J gave up 3 bases; unmatched junction bases: 6. CDR3 length: 15 residues. As DNA, the CDR3 is TGTGCCATCAGCTCGACAGGGGGTTACAATCAGCCCCAGCATTTT. Translating it yields CAISSTGGYNQPQHF.

The chain recombines TRBV11-2 with TRBJ2-5; 15 positions agree with TRBD2. CDR1 is SGHAT and CDR2 is FQNNGV in the germline V gene. CDR3 length: 15 residues. The trim removed 1 base at V and 7 bases at J, leaving 1 base unmatched. This CDR3 is CASSLAGLAGGTQYF. CDR3 nucleotides: TGTGCCAGCAGCTTAGCGGGACTAGCGGGGGGGACCCAGTACTTC.

The DNA for the CDR3 is TGCAGTGCTAGGCCCGCGGGAGACCCCTACAATGAGCAGTTCTTC. Amino acid sequence: CSARPAGDPYNEQFF. The rearrangement joins TRBV20-1 to TRBJ2-1; 7 bases are a match to TRBD2. CDR1 is DFQATT, CDR2 SNEGSKA, per germline (reference sequence). This CDR3 has 15 amino acids. J was trimmed by 2 bases and V by 3 bases; bases with no gene match: 7.

The chain employs TRBV12-3 or TRBV12-4 and TRBJ2-7; maybe TRBD2 (5 bases). The V gene lost 2 bases and the J gene lost 0 bases, with 8 bases spanning the gap. This CDR3 has 14 residues. The CDR3 region is CASSLWGDSYEQYF. The DNA for the CDR3 is TGTGCCAGCAGTTTATGGGGAGACTCCTACGAGCAGTACTTC.

This clonotype was detected a few times. The chain combines TRBV7-2 with TRBJ2-6, with 8 bases that match TRBD1. The CDR3 loop spans 19 amino acids. After removal of 2 bases from V and 1 base from J, the junction contained 10 bases not matched to a gene. The V gene's germline CDR1 is SGHTA and CDR2 FQGNSA. CDR3 sequence: CASSLTLGTGFSGANVLTF. CDR3 DNA sequence: TGTGCCAGCAGCTTAACACTCGGGACAGGATTTTCTGGGGCCAACGTCCTGACTTTC.

V and J are TRBV2 and TRBJ2-5, with 11 bases fitting TRBD2. The V segment lost 6 bases and the J segment 2 bases; nucleotides outside the gene matches: 5. Looked up from germline, CDR1 is SNHLY and CDR2 is FYNNEI. The CDR3 has 15 residues. CDR3 sequence reads: CASRTGLAAQETQYF. In DNA, the CDR3 is TGTGCCAGCAGGACGGGACTAGCGGCTCAAGAGACCCAGTACTTC.

This chain connects TRBV28 to TRBJ2-7; D tentatively reads TRBD1 or TRBD2 (5 bases each). This CDR3 has 14 residues. Germline CDR1 reads MDHEN; CDR2 reads SYDVKM. The ends were cut back, 6 bases at V and 3 bases at J, with 15 bases in the middle. CDR3 loop: CASSLTRDLYEQYF. The CDR3, as DNA: TGTGCCAGCAGCCTAACCCGGGACCTCTACGAGCAGTACTTC.

The chain recombines TRBV7-2 with TRBJ2-7; a weak D match, TRBD2 (5 bases). CDR3 length: 14 residues. V gave up 5 bases and J gave up 3 bases, with 14 bases separating them. CDR1 SGHTA and CDR2 FQGNSA come from the germline V gene. CDR3 nucleotides: TGTGCCAGCAGCCGGGATACTAGATTCTACGAGCAGTACTTC. It encodes CASSRDTRFYEQYF.

V is TRBV5-6 and J is TRBJ1-2; unclear D gene. Germline CDR1 and CDR2: SGHDT and YYEEEE. The CDR3 has 12 amino acids. Trimming took off 2 bases at V and 8 bases at J, with 10 bases between the two ends. CDR3 amino acids: CASSLILEGYTF. In nucleotides, the CDR3 is TGTGCCAGCAGCTTAATCTTGGAAGGCTACACCTTC. The variable domain in full, with the rest retrieved from reference TRBV5-6 and TRBJ1-2, is DAGVTQSPTHLIKTRGQQVTLRCSPKSGHDTVSWYQQALGQGPQFIFQYYEEEERQRGNFPDRFSGHQFPNYSSELNVNALLLGDSALYLCASSLILEGYTFGSGTRLTVV.

This rearrangement joins TRBV7-2 to TRBJ2-1; 10 nucleotides agree with TRBD2. The CDR3 sequence is 16 residues long. Germline CDR1 reads SGHTA; CDR2 reads FQGNSA. Trimming removed 0 bases from V and 9 bases from J; junction bases left unmatched: 8. The CDR3 protein is CASSLARLAGAVEQFF. The CDR3 DNA follows: TGTGCCAGCAGCTTAGCGCGGCTAGCGGGAGCGGTTGAGCAGTTCTTC.

The chain joins TRBV2 to TRBJ2-7, with 7 nucleotides matching TRBD2. The V gene's germline CDR1 is SNHLY and CDR2 FYNNEI. The V gene end was trimmed by 5 bases and the J gene end by 4 bases; junction bases not matched to a gene: 8. The CDR3 contains 14 residues. CDR3 loop: CASSTLAVGYEQYF. The CDR3 DNA reads as TGTGCCAGCAGTACTCTAGCGGTGGGGTACGAGCAGTACTTC.

This chain joins TRBV27 and TRBJ1-4, with D unclear. V was cut by 5 bases and J by 5 bases, with 21 bases left in between. From germline, CDR1 is MNHEY and CDR2 SMNVEV (reference sequence). This CDR3 is built from 17 residues. CDR3 residues: CASSPMLGPGSNEKLFF. CDR3 sequence (DNA): TGTGCCAGCAGTCCTATGTTGGGTCCGGGATCAAATGAAAAACTGTTTTTT.

This clonotype has a handful of counts. The chain is built from TRBV28 and TRBJ1-1; perhaps TRBD1 as D (6 bases). This CDR3 has 14 amino acids. V shed 5 bases and J shed 3 bases, with 13 bases lying between them. Per the germline V gene, CDR1 is MDHEN and CDR2 is SYDVKM. The CDR3 here is CASSNRAWDTEAFF. In DNA form, the CDR3 reads TGTGCCAGCAGTAACAGGGCGTGGGACACTGAAGCTTTCTTT.

The chain recombines TRBV19 with TRBJ2-1; TRBD2 matches at 14 bases. Trimming took 7 bases from V and 7 from J; bases not matched to a gene: 21. Germline assignment: CDR1 LNHDA and CDR2 SQIVND (reference sequence). The CDR3 is made up of 20 amino acids. CDR3 DNA sequence: TGTGCCAGTACCCCCGGGCCGACTAGCGGGAGGGCCGGGACGGATAATGAGCAGTTCTTC. This sequence encodes CASTPGPTSGRAGTDNEQFF.

This clonotype was seen a handful of times. J is TRBJ2-2 and V is TRBV6-2 or TRBV6-3; TRBD2 aligns across 11 bases. CDR3 size: 15 residues. The V segment lost 8 bases and the J segment 1 base; nucleotides outside the gene matches: 3. Germline-derived CDR1 and CDR2 are MNHEY and SVGEGT. CDR3 loop: CASPLAGENTGELFF. In DNA form, the CDR3 reads TGTGCCAGCCCACTAGCGGGGGAGAACACCGGGGAGCTGTTTTTT.

V is TRBV4-1 and J is TRBJ2-3; D possibly corresponds to TRBD2 (6 bases). Trimming stripped 1 base from V and 4 bases from J, with 6 bases between. This CDR3 is 13 amino acids long. Germline loops: CDR1 MGHRA, CDR2 YSYEKL. CDR3 amino acids: CASSQGRADTQYF. The CDR3 DNA reads TGCGCCAGCAGCCAAGGGAGGGCAGATACGCAGTATTTT.

The chain links TRBV7-2 to TRBJ2-3; TRBD2 might be the D (6 bases). V gave up 0 bases and J gave up 7 bases, with 8 bases separating them. Germline CDR1 and CDR2: SGHTA and FQGNSA. The CDR3 totals 13 residues. CDR3 protein: CASSLAGGNTQYF. CDR3 sequence (DNA): TGTGCCAGCAGCTTAGCGGGGGGAAATACGCAGTATTTT.